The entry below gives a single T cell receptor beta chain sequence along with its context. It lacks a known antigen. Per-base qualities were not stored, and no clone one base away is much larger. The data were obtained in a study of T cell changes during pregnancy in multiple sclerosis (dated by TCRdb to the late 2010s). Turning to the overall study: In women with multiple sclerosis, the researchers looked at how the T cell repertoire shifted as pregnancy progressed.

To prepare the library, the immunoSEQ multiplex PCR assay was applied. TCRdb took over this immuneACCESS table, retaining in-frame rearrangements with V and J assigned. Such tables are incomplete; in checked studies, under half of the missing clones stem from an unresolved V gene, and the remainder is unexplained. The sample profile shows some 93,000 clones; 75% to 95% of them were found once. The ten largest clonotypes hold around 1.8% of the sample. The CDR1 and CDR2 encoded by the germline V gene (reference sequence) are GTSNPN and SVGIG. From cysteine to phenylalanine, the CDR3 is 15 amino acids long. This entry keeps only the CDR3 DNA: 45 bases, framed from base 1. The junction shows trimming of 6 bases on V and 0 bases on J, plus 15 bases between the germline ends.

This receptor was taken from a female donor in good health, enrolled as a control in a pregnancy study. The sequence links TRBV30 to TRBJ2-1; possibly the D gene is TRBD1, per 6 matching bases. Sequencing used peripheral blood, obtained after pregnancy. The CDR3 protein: CACLKQGSSYNEQFF. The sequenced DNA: TGTGCCTGCCTCAAACAGGGAAGCTCCTACAATGAGCAGTTCTTC.